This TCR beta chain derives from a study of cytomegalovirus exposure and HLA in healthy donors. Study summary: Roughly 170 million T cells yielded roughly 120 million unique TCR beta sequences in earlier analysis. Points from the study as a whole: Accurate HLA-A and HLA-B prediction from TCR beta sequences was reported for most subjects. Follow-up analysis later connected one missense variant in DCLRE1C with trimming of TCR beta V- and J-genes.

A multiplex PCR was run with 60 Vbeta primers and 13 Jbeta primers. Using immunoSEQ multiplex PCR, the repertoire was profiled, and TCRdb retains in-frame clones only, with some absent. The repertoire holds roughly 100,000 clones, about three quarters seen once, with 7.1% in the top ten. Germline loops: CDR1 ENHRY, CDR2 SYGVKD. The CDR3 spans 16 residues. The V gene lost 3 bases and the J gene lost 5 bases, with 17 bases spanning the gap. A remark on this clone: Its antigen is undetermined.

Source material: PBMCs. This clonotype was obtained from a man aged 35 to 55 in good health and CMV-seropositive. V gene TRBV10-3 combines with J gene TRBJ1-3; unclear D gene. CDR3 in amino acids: CAISECGSAGRNTIYF. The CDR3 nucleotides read TGTGCCATCAGTGAATGCGGCAGCGCCGGGAGAAACACCATATATTTT.